The present T cell receptor beta chain was sequenced within a study of preoperative IRX-2 immunotherapy in early breast cancer. Treatment denoted: preoperative locoregional IRX-2 cytokine immunotherapy. This phase Ib study tested locoregional IRX-2 cytokine immunotherapy given before surgery. The CDR3 has 15 amino acids. The V and J ends lost 5 bases and 1 base respectively, with 9 bases between them. Germline values: CDR1 LNHNV, CDR2 YYDKDF (reference sequence). The data were produced by immunoSEQ multiplex PCR, yet TCRdb's version contains in-frame clones alone and is incomplete. The data show approximately 30,000 clones, roughly 90% seen once.

The sequencing used tumor tissue, collected after IRX-2 immunotherapy. The chain couples TRBV15 to TRBJ1-6; D gene ambiguous. The receptor comes from a human donor with breast cancer. In DNA form, the CDR3 reads TGTGCCACCAGCCCTAGTCGTTCCTATAATTCACCCCTCCACTTT. Translated, it gives CATSPSRSYNSPLHF.